These T cell receptor beta chains were read from a single sample in a study of CD4+ T cells in melanoma. Only in-frame clones appear in the TCRdb table, and some are missing; sequencing was by immunoSEQ multiplex PCR. In the table there are over 130,000 clones, around 90% of which are singletons. The receptor set was obtained from a human donor with melanoma. CDR3s include the opening cysteine and the closing phenylalanine or tryptophan.

v_gene,j_gene,CDR3aa
TRBV9,TRBJ2-7,CASSVGAGEPYEQYF
TRBV11-2,TRBJ2-1,CASSYGSGGRRNEQFF
TRBV29-1,TRBJ2-5,CSVVLGAYQETQYF
TRBV2,TRBJ2-4,CASSVAGARPEF
TRBV7-3,TRBJ2-1,CASSSNSGGSYNEQFF
TRBV7-9,TRBJ1-4,CASRREVTNEKLFF
TRBV2,TRBJ2-1,CASRATSGGGHEQFF
TRBV29-1,TRBJ1-4,CSAKNRGGEKLFF
TRBV5-1,TRBJ1-3,CASSPGTGDGNTIYF
TRBV11-2,TRBJ2-3,CASSFEGGMNTDTQYF
TRBV5-1,TRBJ1-1,CASSPGQINTEAFF
TRBV27,TRBJ1-1,CASSSLRGRTEAFF
TRBV13,TRBJ1-2,CASSLGADIHSAGYTF
TRBV27,TRBJ1-4,CASRTTATNEKLFF
TRBV5-4,TRBJ2-5,CASSPSATKETQYF
TRBV30,TRBJ1-2,CAWSPGDYGYTF
TRBV7-9,TRBJ1-1,CASRGLRAGKNTEAFF
TRBV5-1,TRBJ1-4,CASSEGQGGNEKLFF
TRBV13,TRBJ2-1,CASSLEVGGGYNEQFF
TRBV29-1,TRBJ2-7,CSVETPGSYEQYF
TRBV5-1,TRBJ1-4,CASSSDRVGANEKLFF
TRBV5-4,TRBJ2-2,CASSLRTDRTGELFF
TRBV27,TRBJ2-7,CASRGSGRDEQYF